Listed here are 4 T cell receptor beta chains from one sample, sequenced in a study of long-term antiretroviral therapy in people with HIV. Samples were assayed with immunoSEQ v3.0 at survey level. Assay: immunoSEQ multiplex PCR; the TCRdb copy retains only in-frame clones and omits some. The table lists approximately 29,000 clones, around 80% of them singletons. Material: unsorted PBMCs, obtained 1.5 years before starting antiretroviral therapy. The receptors were gathered from a man between 18 and 29 years old with HIV.

The chain uses TRBV27 and TRBJ2-1; the D is unclear. CDR3 length: 13 residues. V lost 7 bases and J 8 bases, leaving 15 bases between the germline ends. Germline V gene lookup returns CDR1 MNHEY and CDR2 SMNVEV (reference sequence). CDR3 in amino acids: CASTLRAWDEQFF. The CDR3 nucleotides are TGTGCCAGCACCCTCCGGGCGTGGGATGAGCAGTTCTTC.

The rearrangement joins TRBV9 to TRBJ1-2; 7 bases align to TRBD1. Trimming cost V 0 bases and J 0 bases; bases outside gene matches: 14. The germline gives CDR1 SGDLS, CDR2 YYNGEE. CDR3 length: 19 amino acids. The CDR3 coding sequence is TGTGCCAGCAGCGTAGGGTTCAGGGACAGCAACCCAGCTAACTATGGCTACACCTTC. Amino acid sequence: CASSVGFRDSNPANYGYTF.

The V gene is TRBV5-1, the J gene TRBJ2-6; D remains unclear. The CDR3 sequence is 13 residues long. Deletions cut 6 bases from V and 2 bases from J, with 6 bases between. The V gene's germline CDR1 is SGHRS and CDR2 YFSETQ. CDR3 protein: CASMSAGANVLTF. For the CDR3, the DNA is TGCGCCAGCATGAGCGCTGGGGCCAACGTCCTGACTTTC.

DNA of the CDR3: TGTGCCAGCAGTGCCCTTTGGGACAATGAGCAGTTCTTC. Translated: CASSALWDNEQFF. The rearrangement joins TRBV2 to TRBJ2-1, with no clear D. CDR3 size: 13 residues. The V gene's germline CDR1 is SNHLY and CDR2 FYNNEI. V was pared by 4 bases and J by 5 bases, with 9 bases between.